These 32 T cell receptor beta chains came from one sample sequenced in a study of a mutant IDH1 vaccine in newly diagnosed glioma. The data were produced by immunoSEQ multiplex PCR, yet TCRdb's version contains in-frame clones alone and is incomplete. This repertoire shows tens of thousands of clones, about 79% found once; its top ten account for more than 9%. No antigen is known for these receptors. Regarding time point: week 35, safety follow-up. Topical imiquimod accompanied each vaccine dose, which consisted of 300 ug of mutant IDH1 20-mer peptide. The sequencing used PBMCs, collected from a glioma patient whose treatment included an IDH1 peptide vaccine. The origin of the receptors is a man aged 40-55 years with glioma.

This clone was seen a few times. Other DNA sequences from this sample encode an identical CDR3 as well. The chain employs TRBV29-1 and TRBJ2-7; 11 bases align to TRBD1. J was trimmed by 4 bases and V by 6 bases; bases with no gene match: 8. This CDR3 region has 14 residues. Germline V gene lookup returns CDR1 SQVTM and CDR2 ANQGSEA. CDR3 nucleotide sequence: TGCAGCGTGGAGGGGGGGGACAGGGGGTACGAGCAGTACTTC. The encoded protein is CSVEGGDRGYEQYF.

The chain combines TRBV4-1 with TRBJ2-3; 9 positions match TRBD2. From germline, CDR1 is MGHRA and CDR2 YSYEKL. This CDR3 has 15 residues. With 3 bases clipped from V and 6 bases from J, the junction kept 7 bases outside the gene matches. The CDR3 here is CASSQIAGVGDTQYF. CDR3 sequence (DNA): TGCGCCAGCAGCCAGATAGCGGGAGTGGGTGATACGCAGTATTTT.

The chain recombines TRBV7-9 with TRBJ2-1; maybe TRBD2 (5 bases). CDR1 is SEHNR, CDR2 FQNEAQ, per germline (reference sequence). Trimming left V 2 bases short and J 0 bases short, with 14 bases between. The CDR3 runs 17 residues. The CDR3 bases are TGTGCCAGCAGCTTACTCAGCGGTACTAGCTCCTACAATGAGCAGTTCTTC. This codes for CASSLLSGTSSYNEQFF. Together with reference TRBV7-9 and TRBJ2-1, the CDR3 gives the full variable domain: DTGVSQNPRHKITKRGQNVTFRCDPISEHNRLYWYRQTLGQGPEFLTYFQNEAQLEKSRLLSDRFSAERPKGSFSTLEIQRTEQGDSAMYLCASSLLSGTSSYNEQFFGPGTRLTVL.

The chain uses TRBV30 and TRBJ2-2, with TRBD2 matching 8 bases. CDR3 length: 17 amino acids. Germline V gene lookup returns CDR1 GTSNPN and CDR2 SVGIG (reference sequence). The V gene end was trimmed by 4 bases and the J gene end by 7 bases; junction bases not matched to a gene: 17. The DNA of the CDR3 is TGTGCCTGGAAGGATAATGGGGCTAGCGGGCGGAACGGGGAGCTGTTTTTT. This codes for CAWKDNGASGRNGELFF.

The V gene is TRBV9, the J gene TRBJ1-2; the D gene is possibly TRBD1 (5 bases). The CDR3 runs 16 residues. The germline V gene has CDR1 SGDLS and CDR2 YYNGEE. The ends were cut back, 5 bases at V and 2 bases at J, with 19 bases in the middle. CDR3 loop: CASRALGGSENYGYTF. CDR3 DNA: TGTGCCAGCAGGGCGCTGGGGGGATCAGAGAACTATGGCTACACCTTC.

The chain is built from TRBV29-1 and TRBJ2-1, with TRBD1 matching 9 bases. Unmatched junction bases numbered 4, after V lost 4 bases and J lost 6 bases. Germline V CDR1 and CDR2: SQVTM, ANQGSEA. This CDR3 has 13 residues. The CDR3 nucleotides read TGCAGCGTTGGGGACAGGGTGAGCAATGAGCAGTTCTTC. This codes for CSVGDRVSNEQFF.

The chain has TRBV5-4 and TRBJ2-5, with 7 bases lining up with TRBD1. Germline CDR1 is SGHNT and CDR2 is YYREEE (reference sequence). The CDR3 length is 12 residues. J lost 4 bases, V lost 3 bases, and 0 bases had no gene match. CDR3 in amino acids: CASSSGGETQYF. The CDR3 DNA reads TGTGCCAGCAGCTCAGGGGGAGAGACCCAGTACTTC.

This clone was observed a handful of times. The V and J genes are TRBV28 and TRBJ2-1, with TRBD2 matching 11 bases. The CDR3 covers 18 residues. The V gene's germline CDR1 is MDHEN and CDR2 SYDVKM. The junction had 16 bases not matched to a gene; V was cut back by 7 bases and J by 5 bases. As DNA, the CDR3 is TGTGCCAGCACCAATGCGGGGGGTCATAGCGGGAGGGACAATGAGCAGTTCTTC. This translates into CASTNAGGHSGRDNEQFF.

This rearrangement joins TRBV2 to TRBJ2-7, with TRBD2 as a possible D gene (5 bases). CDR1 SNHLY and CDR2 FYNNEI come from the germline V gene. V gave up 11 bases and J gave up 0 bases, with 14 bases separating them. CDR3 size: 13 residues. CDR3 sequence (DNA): TGTGCCTGCGGCCGGGAAAGCTCCTACGAGCAGTACTTC. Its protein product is CACGRESSYEQYF. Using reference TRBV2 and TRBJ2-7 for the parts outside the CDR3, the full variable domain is EPEVTQTPSHQVTQMGQEVILRCVPISNHLYFYWYRQILGQKVEFLVSFYNNEISEKSEIFDDQFSVERPDGSNFTLKIRSTKLEDSAMYFCACGRESSYEQYFGPGTRLTVT.

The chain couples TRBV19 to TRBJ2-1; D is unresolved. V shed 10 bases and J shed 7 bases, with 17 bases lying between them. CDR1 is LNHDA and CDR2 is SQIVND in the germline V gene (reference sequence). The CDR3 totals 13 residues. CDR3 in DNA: TGTGCCACCTCCGTGCCCGCCAGGAATGAGCAGTTCTTC. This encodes CATSVPARNEQFF.

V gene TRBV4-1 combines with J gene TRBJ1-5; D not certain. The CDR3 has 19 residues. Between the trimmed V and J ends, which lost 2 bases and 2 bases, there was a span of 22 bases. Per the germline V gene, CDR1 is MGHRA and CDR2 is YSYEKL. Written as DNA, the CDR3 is TGCGCCAGCAGCCAACGGATCCTCCGACTGCGTGGCGGCAATCAGCCCCAGCATTTT. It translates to CASSQRILRLRGGNQPQHF.

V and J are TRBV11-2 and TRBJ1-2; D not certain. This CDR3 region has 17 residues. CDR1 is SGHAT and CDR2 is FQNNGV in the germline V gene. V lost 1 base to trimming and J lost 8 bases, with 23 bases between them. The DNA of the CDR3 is TGTGCCAGCAGCTTAGTGGGGTCCCCCAGGCCACCGGAAGGCTACACCTTC. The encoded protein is CASSLVGSPRPPEGYTF.

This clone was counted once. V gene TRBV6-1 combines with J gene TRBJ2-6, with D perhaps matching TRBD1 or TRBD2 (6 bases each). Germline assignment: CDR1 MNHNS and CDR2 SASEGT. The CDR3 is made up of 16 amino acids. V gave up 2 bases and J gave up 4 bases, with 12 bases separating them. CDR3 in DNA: TGTGCCAGCAGTGAAAGGGGGGCGCGCGGGGCCAACGTCCTGACTTTC. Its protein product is CASSERGARGANVLTF.

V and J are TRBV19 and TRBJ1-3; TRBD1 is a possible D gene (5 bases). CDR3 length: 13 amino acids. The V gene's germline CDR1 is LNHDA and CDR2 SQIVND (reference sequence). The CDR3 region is CATEGNSGNTIYF. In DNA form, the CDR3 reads TGTGCGACTGAGGGGAACTCTGGAAACACCATATATTTT.

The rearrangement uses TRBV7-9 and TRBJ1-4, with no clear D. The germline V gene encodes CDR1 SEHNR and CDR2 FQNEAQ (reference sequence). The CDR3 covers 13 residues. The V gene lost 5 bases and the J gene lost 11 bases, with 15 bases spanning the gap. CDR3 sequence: CASSKTIGGKLFF. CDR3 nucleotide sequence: TGTGCCAGCAGCAAGACAATAGGAGGGAAACTGTTTTTT. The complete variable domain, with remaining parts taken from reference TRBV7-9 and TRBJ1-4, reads DTGVSQNPRHKITKRGQNVTFRCDPISEHNRLYWYRQTLGQGPEFLTYFQNEAQLEKSRLLSDRFSAERPKGSFSTLEIQRTEQGDSAMYLCASSKTIGGKLFFGSGTQLSVL.

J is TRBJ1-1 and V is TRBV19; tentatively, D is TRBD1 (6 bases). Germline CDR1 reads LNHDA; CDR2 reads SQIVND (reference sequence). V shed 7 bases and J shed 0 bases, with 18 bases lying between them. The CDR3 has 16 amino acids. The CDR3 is CASMEGVDMLNTEAFF. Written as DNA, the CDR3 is TGTGCCAGTATGGAGGGGGTGGACATGCTGAACACTGAAGCTTTCTTT.

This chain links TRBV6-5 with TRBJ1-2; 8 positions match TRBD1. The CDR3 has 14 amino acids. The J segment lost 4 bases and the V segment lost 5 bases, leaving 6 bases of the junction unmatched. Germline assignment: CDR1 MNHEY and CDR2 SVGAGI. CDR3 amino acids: CASSDRGKSYGYTF. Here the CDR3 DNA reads TGTGCCAGCAGTGACAGGGGAAAGAGCTATGGCTACACCTTC.

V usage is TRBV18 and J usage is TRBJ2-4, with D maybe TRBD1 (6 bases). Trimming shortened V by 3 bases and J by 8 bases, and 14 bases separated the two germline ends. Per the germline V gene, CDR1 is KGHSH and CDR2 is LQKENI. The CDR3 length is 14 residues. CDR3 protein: CASSPIRGEYIQYF. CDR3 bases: TGTGCCAGCTCACCCATCAGGGGTGAGTACATTCAGTACTTC.

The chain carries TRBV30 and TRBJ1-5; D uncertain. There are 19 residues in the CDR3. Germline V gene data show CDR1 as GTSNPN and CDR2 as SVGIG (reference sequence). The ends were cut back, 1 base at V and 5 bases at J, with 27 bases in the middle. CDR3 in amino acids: CAWSARYASNDPEDQPQHF. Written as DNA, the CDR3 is TGTGCCTGGAGTGCCCGTTATGCGTCCAACGATCCCGAGGATCAGCCCCAGCATTTT.

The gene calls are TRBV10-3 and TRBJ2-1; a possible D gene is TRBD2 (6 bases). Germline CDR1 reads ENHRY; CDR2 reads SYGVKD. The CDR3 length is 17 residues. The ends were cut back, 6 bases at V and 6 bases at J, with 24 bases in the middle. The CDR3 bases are TGTGCCATCAGGAAGGTGCGGCGGGGAGGTCCAGCCAATGAGCAGTTCTTC. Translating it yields CAIRKVRRGGPANEQFF.

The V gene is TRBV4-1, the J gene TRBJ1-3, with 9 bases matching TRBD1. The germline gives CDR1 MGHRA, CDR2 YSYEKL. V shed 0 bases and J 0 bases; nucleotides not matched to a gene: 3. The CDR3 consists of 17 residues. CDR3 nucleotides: TGCGCCAGCAGCCAAGAAGGACAGGGGAACTCTGGAAACACCATATATTTT. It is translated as CASSQEGQGNSGNTIYF.

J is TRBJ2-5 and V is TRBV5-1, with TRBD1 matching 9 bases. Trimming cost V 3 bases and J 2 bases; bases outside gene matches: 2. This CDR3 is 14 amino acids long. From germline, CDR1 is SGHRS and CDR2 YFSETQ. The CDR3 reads CASSWGTGQETQYF. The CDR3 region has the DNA TGCGCCAGCAGCTGGGGGACAGGGCAAGAGACCCAGTACTTC.

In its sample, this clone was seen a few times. The CDR3 sequence is CASSIGTGRPPLHF. CDR3 DNA sequence: TGTGCCAGTAGTATCGGAACAGGGCGGCCACCCCTCCACTTT. This rearrangement joins TRBV19 to TRBJ1-6, with TRBD1 as a possible D gene (6 bases). Germline CDR1 reads LNHDA; CDR2 reads SQIVND (reference sequence). This CDR3 comprises 14 residues. V gave up 3 bases and J gave up 11 bases, with 14 bases separating them.

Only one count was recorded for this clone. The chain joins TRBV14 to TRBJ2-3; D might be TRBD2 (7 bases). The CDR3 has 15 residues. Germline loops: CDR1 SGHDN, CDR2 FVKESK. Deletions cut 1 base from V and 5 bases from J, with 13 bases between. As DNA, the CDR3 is TGTGCCAGCAGCCAAGGGGCGGGGGCCTTAGATACGCAGTATTTT. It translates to CASSQGAGALDTQYF.

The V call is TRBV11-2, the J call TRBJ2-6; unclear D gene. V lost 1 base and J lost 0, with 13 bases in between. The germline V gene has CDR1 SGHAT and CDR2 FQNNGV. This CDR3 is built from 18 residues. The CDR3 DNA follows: TGTGCCAGCAGCTTAGGATTAGCTGCCATCTCTGGGGCCAACGTCCTGACTTTC. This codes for CASSLGLAAISGANVLTF.

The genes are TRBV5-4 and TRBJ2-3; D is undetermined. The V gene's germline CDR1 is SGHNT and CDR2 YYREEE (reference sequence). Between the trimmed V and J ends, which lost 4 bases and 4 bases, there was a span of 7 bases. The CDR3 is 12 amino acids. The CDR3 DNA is TGTGCCAGCAGCCCAACTCCAGATACGCAGTATTTT. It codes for CASSPTPDTQYF.

In DNA, the CDR3 is TGCGCCAGCAGCTTGAGGGCCCCGGCTAACAATGAGCAGTTCTTC. Translation gives CASSLRAPANNEQFF. The chain has TRBV5-1 and TRBJ2-1; D is ambiguous. The CDR3 covers 15 residues. Trimming pared 1 base from V and 5 bases from J, leaving 13 bases between. CDR1 SGHRS and CDR2 YFSETQ come from the germline V gene. The variable domain in full, completed from reference TRBV5-1 and TRBJ2-1, reads KAGVTQTPRYLIKTRGQQVTLSCSPISGHRSVSWYQQTPGQGLQFLFEYFSETQRNKGNFPGRFSGRQFSNSRSEMNVSTLELGDSALYLCASSLRAPANNEQFFGPGTRLTVL.

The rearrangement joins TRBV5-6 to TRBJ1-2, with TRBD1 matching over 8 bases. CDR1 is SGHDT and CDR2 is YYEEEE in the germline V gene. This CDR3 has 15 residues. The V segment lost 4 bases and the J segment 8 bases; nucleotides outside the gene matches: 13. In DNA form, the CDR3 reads TGTGCCAGCAGCCCTGGACAGGGATGGCCCGTGGGCTACACCTTC. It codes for CASSPGQGWPVGYTF.

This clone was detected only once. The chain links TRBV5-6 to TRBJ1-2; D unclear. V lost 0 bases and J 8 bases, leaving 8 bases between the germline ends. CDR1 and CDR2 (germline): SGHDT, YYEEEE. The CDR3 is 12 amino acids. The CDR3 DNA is TGTGCCAGCAGCTTGGCCCTTTTGGGCTACACCTTC. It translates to CASSLALLGYTF.

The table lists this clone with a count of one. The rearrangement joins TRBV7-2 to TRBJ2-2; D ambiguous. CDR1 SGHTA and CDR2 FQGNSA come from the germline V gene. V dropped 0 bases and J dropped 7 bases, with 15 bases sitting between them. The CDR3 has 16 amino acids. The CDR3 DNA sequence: TGTGCCAGCAGCTTAGCATCAAGCGCGGCGAGCGGGGAGCTGTTTTTT. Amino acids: CASSLASSAASGELFF.

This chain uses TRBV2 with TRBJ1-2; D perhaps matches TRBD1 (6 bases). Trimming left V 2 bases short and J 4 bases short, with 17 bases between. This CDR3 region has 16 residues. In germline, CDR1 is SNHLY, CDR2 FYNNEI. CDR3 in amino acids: CASSEPGHREVYGYTF. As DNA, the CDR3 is TGTGCCAGCAGTGAACCGGGCCACAGGGAGGTCTATGGCTACACCTTC.

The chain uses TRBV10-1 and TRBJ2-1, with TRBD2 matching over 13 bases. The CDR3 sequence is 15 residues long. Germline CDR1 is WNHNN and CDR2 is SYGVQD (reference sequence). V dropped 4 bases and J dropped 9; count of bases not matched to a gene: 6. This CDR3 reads CASSGTSGRGGEQFF. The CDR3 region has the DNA TGCGCCAGCAGTGGTACTAGCGGGAGGGGGGGTGAGCAGTTCTTC.